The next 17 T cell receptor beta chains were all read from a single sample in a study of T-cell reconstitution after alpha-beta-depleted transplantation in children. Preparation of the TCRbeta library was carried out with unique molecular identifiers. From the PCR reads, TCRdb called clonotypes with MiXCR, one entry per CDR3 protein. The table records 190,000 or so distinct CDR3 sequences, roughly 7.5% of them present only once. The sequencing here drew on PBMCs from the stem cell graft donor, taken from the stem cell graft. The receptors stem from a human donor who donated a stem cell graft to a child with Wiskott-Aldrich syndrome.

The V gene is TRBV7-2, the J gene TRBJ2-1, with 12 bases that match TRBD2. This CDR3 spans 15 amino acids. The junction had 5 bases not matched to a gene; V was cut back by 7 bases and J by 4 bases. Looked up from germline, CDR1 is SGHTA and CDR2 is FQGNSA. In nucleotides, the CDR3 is TGTGCCAGCACCAGGACTAGCGGGGTTTACAATGAGCAGTTCTTC. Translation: CASTRTSGVYNEQFF.

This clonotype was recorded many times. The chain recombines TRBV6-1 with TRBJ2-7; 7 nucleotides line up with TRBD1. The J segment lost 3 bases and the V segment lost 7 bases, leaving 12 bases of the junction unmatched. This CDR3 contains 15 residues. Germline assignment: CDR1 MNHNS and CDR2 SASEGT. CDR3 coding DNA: TGTGCCAGCACCGGGGACAGTACCTCTTTCTACGAGCAGTACTTC. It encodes CASTGDSTSFYEQYF.

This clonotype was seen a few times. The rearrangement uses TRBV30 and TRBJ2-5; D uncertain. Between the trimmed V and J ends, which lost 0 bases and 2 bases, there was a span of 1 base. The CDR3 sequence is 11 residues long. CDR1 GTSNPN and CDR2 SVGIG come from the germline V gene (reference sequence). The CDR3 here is CAWSVQETQYF. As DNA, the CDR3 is TGTGCCTGGAGTGTACAAGAGACCCAGTACTTC.

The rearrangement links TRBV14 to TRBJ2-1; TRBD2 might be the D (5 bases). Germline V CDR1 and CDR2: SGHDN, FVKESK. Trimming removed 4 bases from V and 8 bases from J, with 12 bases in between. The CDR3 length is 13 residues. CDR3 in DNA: TGTGCCAGCAGCCCGACTTGGGGAGATGAGCAGTTCTTC. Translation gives CASSPTWGDEQFF.

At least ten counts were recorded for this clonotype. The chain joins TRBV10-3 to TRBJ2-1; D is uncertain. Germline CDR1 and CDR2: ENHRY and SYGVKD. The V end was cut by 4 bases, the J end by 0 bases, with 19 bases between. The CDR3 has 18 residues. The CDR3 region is CAISAGLVGWSSYNEQFF. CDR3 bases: TGTGCCATCAGTGCCGGGCTCGTGGGGTGGAGCTCCTACAATGAGCAGTTCTTC.

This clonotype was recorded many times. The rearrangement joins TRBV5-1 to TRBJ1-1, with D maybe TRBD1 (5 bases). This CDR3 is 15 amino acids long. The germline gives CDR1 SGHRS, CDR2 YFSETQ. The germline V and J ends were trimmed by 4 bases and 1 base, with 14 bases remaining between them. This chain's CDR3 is CASSRDGTANTEAFF. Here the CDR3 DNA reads TGCGCCAGCAGCCGTGACGGGACGGCGAACACTGAAGCTTTCTTT.

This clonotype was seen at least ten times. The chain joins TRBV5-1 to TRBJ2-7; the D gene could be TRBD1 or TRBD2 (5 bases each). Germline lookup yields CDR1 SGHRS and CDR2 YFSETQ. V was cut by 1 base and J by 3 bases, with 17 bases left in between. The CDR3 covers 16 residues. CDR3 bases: TGCGCCAGCAGCTTGACTTCCGGCCCTGGGGGCTACGAGCAGTACTTC. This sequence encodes CASSLTSGPGGYEQYF.

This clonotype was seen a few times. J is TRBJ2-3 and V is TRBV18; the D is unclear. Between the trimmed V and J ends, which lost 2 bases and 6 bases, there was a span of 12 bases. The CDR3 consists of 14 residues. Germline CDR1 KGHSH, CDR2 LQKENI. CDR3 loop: CASSPYGGVDTQYF. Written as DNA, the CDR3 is TGTGCCAGCTCACCATACGGCGGTGTCGATACGCAGTATTTT.

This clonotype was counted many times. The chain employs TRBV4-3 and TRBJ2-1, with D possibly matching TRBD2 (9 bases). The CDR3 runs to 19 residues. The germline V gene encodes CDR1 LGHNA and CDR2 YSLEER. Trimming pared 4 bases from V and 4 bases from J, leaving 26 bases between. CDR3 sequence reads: CASSRGTGAPLAGYNEQFF. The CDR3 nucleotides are TGCGCCAGCAGCCGTGGGACAGGTGCTCCTCTAGCGGGGTACAATGAGCAGTTCTTC.

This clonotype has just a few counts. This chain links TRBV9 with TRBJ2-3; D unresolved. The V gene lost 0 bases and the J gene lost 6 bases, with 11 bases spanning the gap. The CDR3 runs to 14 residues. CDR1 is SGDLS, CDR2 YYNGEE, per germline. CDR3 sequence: CASSVGSVRDTQYF. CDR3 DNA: TGTGCCAGCAGCGTAGGATCCGTCCGTGATACGCAGTATTTT.

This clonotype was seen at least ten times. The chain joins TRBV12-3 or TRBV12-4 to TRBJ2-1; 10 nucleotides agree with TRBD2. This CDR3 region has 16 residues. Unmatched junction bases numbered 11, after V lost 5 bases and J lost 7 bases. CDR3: CASSPLAGARRNEQFF. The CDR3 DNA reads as TGTGCCAGCAGTCCTCTAGCGGGAGCACGTAGGAATGAGCAGTTCTTC.

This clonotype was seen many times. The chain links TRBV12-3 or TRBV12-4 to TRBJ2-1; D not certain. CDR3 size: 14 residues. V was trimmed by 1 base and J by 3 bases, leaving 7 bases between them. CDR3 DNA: TGTGCCAGCAGTTTAGTAGGTTACTACAATGAGCAGTTCTTC. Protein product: CASSLVGYYNEQFF.

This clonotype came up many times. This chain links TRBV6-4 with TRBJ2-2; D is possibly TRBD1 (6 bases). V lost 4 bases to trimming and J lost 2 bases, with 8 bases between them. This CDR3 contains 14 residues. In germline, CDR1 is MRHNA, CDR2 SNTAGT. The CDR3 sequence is CASSVGANTGELFF. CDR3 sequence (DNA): TGTGCCAGCAGTGTGGGGGCCAACACCGGGGAGCTGTTTTTT.

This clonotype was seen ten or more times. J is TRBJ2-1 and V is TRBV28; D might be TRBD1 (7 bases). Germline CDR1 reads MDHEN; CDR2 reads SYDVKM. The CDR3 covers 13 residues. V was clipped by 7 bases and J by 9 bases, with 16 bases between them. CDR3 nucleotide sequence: TGTGCCAGCAAGGGGCAGGGGGGTTTTGAGCAGTTCTTC. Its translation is CASKGQGGFEQFF.

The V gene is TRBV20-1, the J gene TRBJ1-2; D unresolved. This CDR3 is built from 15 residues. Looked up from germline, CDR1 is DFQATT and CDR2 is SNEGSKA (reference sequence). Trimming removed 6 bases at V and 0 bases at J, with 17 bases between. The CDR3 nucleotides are TGCAGTGCCCACTCTCCCATGGGAGCTAACTATGGCTACACCTTC. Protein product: CSAHSPMGANYGYTF.

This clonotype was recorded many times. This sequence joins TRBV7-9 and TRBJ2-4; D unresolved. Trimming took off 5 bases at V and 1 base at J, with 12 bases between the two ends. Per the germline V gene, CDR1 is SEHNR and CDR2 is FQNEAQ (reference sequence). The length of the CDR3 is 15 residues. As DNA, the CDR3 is TGTGCCAGCAGCCCTGGTCGGGTTGCCAAAAACATTCAGTACTTC. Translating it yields CASSPGRVAKNIQYF.

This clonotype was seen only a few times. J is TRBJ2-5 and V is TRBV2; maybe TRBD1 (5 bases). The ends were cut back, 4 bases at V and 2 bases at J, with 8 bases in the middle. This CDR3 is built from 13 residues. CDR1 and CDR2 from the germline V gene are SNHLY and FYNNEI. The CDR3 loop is CASSAGLQETQYF. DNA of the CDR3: TGTGCCAGCAGTGCAGGGTTGCAAGAGACCCAGTACTTC. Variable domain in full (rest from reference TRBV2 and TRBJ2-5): EPEVTQTPSHQVTQMGQEVILRCVPISNHLYFYWYRQILGQKVEFLVSFYNNEISEKSEIFDDQFSVERPDGSNFTLKIRSTKLEDSAMYFCASSAGLQETQYFGPGTRLLVL.